This paragraph covers one T cell receptor (beta chain) sequence. This sample was taken from a study of cytotoxic CD8 clonotypes in ibrutinib-treated CLL. Study-level background: Patient counts were some 11 relapsed/refractory, about 14 treatment-naive and 17 to 18 IGHV unmutated.

The CDR3 is 14 residues long. V lost 4 bases, J lost 6 bases, and 8 bases stayed unmatched. CDR1 SGDLS and CDR2 YYNGEE come from the germline V gene. Libraries were prepared by immunoSEQ multiplex PCR; TCRdb keeps only in-frame clonotypes and omits some of them. Of hundreds of thousands of clones in the sample, over 65% are singletons; the top ten hold over 5.5%. Sequencing used PBMCs, obtained after 12 months of ibrutinib treatment. The chain links TRBV9 to TRBJ1-1; TRBD1 agrees at 8 bases. This TCR came from a human donor with chronic lymphocytic leukemia. This chain's CDR3 is CASSTSGGAAEAFF. CDR3 nucleotides: TGTGCCAGCAGCACCTCAGGGGGCGCGGCTGAAGCTTTCTTT.